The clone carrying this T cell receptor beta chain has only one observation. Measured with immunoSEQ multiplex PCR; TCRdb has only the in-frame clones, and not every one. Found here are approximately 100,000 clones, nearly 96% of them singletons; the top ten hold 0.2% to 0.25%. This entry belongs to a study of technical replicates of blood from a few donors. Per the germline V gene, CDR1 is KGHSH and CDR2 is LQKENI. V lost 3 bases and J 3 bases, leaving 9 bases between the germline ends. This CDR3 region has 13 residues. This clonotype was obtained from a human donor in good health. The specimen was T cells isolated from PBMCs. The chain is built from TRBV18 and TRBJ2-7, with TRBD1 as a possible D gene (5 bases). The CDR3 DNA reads TGTGCCAGCTCACCCAGGGCCTACTACGAGCAGTACTTC. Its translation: CASSPRAYYEQYF.